A single TCR beta chain is shown here with its context. Its cognate antigen is unknown. The sample originates from a study of human T cells and chemical hapten exposure. Trimming removed 5 bases at V and 0 bases at J, with 8 bases between. Germline assignment: CDR1 MNHNY and CDR2 SVGAGI (reference sequence). The CDR3 loop spans 14 amino acids. Notes on the study in general: Clustering by CDR3 similarity yielded significantly more large clusters from expanded TCRs than controls.

The time point: patch test 3, about 24 weeks after DPC sensitization. Noted treatment: therapeutic diphenylcyclopropenone sensitization with weekly scalp DPC. TCRdb fed the RACE reads into MiXCR, producing one record per CDR3 protein. The sample includes some 180,000 distinct CDR3 sequences, 24% of them seen just once. The J gene is TRBJ2-1, the V gene TRBV6-6; no definite D call. The TCR originated in a woman between 35 and 50 years old with alopecia areata. Some clones in this sample may be carry-over from other donors' samples. The input for sequencing was whole blood, taken in connection with sensitization to the hapten diphenylcyclopropenone (DPC). The CDR3 DNA is TGTGCCAGCAGTCCTTCCAGCTCCTACAATGAGCAGTTCTTC. Protein sequence: CASSPSSSYNEQFF.